These 15 T cell receptor beta chains share one sample of origin, sequenced in a study of blood T cell repertoires in COVID-19. Data came from immunoSEQ multiplex PCR; TCRdb stores just in-frame clones and leaves some out. The sample includes 70,000 to 95,000 clones, roughly 78% of them seen just once. The material sequenced was peripheral blood. These receptors came from a man between 60 and 70 years old with COVID-19, enrolled during active disease.

The CDR3 protein is CASSQRQRLSGANVLTF. The CDR3 DNA reads as TGTGCCAGCAGCCAACGTCAAAGACTCTCTGGGGCCAACGTCCTGACTTTC. This sequence joins TRBV3-1 (or the pseudogene TRBV3-2) and TRBJ2-6; unclear D gene. This CDR3 is 17 amino acids long. The germline V and J ends were trimmed by 2 bases and 0 bases, with 11 bases remaining between them. Germline V gives CDR1 LGHDT, CDR2 YNNKEL (reference sequence).

The V gene is TRBV2, the J gene TRBJ2-7; no clear D. V was cut by 4 bases and J by 4 bases, with 11 bases left in between. CDR1 and CDR2 (germline): SNHLY, FYNNEI. The CDR3 has 13 residues. DNA for the CDR3: TGTGCCAGCAGTGCAGTCTTAACGTACGAGCAGTACTTC. Its translation: CASSAVLTYEQYF.

This chain joins TRBV18 and TRBJ1-6, with D perhaps TRBD1 (6 bases). V was trimmed by 6 bases and J by 5 bases, leaving 14 bases between them. Germline CDR1 KGHSH, CDR2 LQKENI. The CDR3 runs to 15 residues. DNA for the CDR3: TGTGCCAGCTCGCGCAGGACAGATAATAATTCACCCCTCCACTTT. Translating gives CASSRRTDNNSPLHF.

V gene TRBV5-4 combines with J gene TRBJ2-7; 9 bases agree with TRBD1. Germline CDR1 and CDR2: SGHNT and YYREEE (reference sequence). J lost 0 bases, V lost 4 bases, and 11 bases had no gene match. The CDR3 has 17 amino acids. The CDR3 sequence: CASSLGSGTGSSYEQYF. The DNA for the CDR3 is TGTGCCAGCAGCCTAGGATCCGGGACAGGGAGCTCCTACGAGCAGTACTTC. The full variable domain, its missing parts supplied by reference TRBV5-4 and TRBJ2-7, is ETGVTQSPTHLIKTRGQQVTLRCSSQSGHNTVSWYQQALGQGPQFIFQYYREEENGRGNFPPRFSGLQFPNYSSELNVNALELDDSALYLCASSLGSGTGSSYEQYFGPGTRLTVT.

In this sample, this clone turned up a few times. The gene calls are TRBV29-1 and TRBJ2-7; the match to TRBD1 covers 8 bases. This CDR3 is 13 amino acids long. Germline lookup yields CDR1 SQVTM and CDR2 ANQGSEA. J gave up 6 bases and V 8 bases, and 12 bases lay outside the gene matches. CDR3 amino acids: CSLKTGGTAEQYF. The CDR3 DNA is TGCAGCCTCAAAACAGGGGGGACGGCCGAGCAGTACTTC.

CDR3 protein: CASSQQKTEEHTDTQYF. The CDR3 DNA reads as TGTGCCAGCAGCCAACAGAAGACAGAGGAACACACAGATACGCAGTATTTT. J is TRBJ2-3 and V is TRBV7-3; weak D call: TRBD1 (5 bases). Germline CDR1 reads SGHTA; CDR2 reads FQGTGA. Between the trimmed V and J ends, which lost 5 bases and 2 bases, there was a span of 20 bases. The CDR3 is made up of 17 amino acids. Variable domain in full (rest from reference TRBV7-3 and TRBJ2-3): GAGVSQTPSNKVTEKGKYVELRCDPISGHTALYWYRQSLGQGPEFLIYFQGTGAADDSGLPNDRFFAVRPEGSVSTLKIQRTERGDSAVYLCASSQQKTEEHTDTQYFGPGTRLTVL.

The rearrangement uses TRBV21-1 and TRBJ1-5; the listed D gene, TRBD1, was not tested against the DNA. TRBV21-1 is shown as a pseudogene. This CDR3 is 16 amino acids long. The CDR3 DNA sequence: TGTGCCATCCAAGGACAGTGGTTTTATAGCAATCAGCCCCAGCATTTT. Translated, it gives CAIQGQWFYSNQPQHF.

This clone has more than one count but fewer than ten. This chain joins TRBV6-5 and TRBJ2-2, with D possibly matching TRBD1 (6 bases). The CDR3 is 14 residues long. Trimming cost V 7 bases and J 4 bases, with 13 bases left between them. Germline-derived CDR1 and CDR2 are MNHEY and SVGAGI. The CDR3 loop reads CASNRDTATGELFF. CDR3 bases: TGTGCCAGCAACCGGGACACTGCCACCGGGGAGCTGTTTTTT.

The rearrangement joins TRBV5-4 to TRBJ2-3; TRBD2 aligns across 13 bases. The CDR3 spans 17 residues. V gave up 4 bases and J gave up 3 bases; unmatched junction bases: 8. Germline V gene data show CDR1 as SGHNT and CDR2 as YYREEE (reference sequence). The CDR3 is CASSTGGTSGKTDTQYF. CDR3 in DNA: TGTGCCAGCAGCACGGGGGGGACTAGCGGGAAGACAGATACGCAGTATTTT.

The genes are TRBV30 and TRBJ2-7; no firm D call. The CDR3 spans 12 residues. Germline CDR1 GTSNPN, CDR2 SVGIG (reference sequence). The ends were cut back, 3 bases at V and 6 bases at J, with 12 bases in the middle. CDR3 loop: CAWSPSTGEQYF. The DNA of the CDR3 is TGTGCCTGGAGCCCGAGTACGGGCGAGCAGTACTTC. Complete variable domain (other parts from reference TRBV30 and TRBJ2-7): SQTIHQWPATLVQPVGSPLSLECTVEGTSNPNLYWYRQAAGRGLQLLFYSVGIGQISSEVPQNLSASRPQDRQFILSSKKLLLSDSGFYLCAWSPSTGEQYFGPGTRLTVT.

The V call is TRBV6-2 or TRBV6-3, the J call TRBJ2-2; TRBD1 matches 9 bases. From germline, CDR1 is MNHEY and CDR2 SVGEGT. V trimming: 2 bases; J trimming: 6 bases; junction bases outside the gene matches: 1. The CDR3 runs to 14 residues. The CDR3 loop reads CASSYGTGPGELFF. The CDR3 nucleotides are TGTGCCAGCAGTTACGGGACAGGGCCCGGGGAGCTGTTTTTT.

The chain has TRBV2 and TRBJ2-7, with 8 bases aligning to TRBD1. CDR1 is SNHLY and CDR2 is FYNNEI in the germline V gene. The CDR3 consists of 17 residues. The trim removed 4 bases at V and 0 bases at J, leaving 11 bases unmatched. The CDR3 nucleotides read TGTGCCAGCAGTGGGGTTCAGGGGGCGAAGATCTCCTACGAGCAGTACTTC. As protein: CASSGVQGAKISYEQYF. Full variable domain (missing parts from reference TRBV2 and TRBJ2-7): EPEVTQTPSHQVTQMGQEVILRCVPISNHLYFYWYRQILGQKVEFLVSFYNNEISEKSEIFDDQFSVERPDGSNFTLKIRSTKLEDSAMYFCASSGVQGAKISYEQYFGPGTRLTVT.

This chain links TRBV19 with TRBJ1-2, with 7 nucleotides matching TRBD1. J lost 7 bases, V lost 6 bases, and 11 bases had no gene match. The germline V gene encodes CDR1 LNHDA and CDR2 SQIVND (reference sequence). The CDR3 runs 14 residues. The CDR3 nucleotides read TGTGCCAGTAGGACTAAGACAGGGTGGAGTGGCTACACCTTC. Amino acids: CASRTKTGWSGYTF.

The V and J genes are TRBV6-5 and TRBJ2-5; TRBD2 aligns across 10 bases. The CDR3 has 16 residues. Looked up from germline, CDR1 is MNHEY and CDR2 is SVGAGI. V lost 2 bases and J lost 4; bases outside the gene matches: 7. This CDR3 reads CASSYGSSGSRETQYF. Written as DNA, the CDR3 is TGTGCCAGCAGTTACGGGTCTAGCGGGAGTCGAGAGACCCAGTACTTC.

This chain joins TRBV7-9 and TRBJ2-3; tentatively, D is TRBD2 (5 bases). Trimming removed 5 bases at V and 2 bases at J, with 14 bases between. CDR1 is SEHNR, CDR2 FQNEAQ, per germline (reference sequence). The CDR3 has 15 amino acids. CDR3 residues: CASSLQRSFTDTQYF. The CDR3 DNA reads as TGTGCCAGCAGCCTACAGCGGTCCTTCACAGATACGCAGTATTTT.